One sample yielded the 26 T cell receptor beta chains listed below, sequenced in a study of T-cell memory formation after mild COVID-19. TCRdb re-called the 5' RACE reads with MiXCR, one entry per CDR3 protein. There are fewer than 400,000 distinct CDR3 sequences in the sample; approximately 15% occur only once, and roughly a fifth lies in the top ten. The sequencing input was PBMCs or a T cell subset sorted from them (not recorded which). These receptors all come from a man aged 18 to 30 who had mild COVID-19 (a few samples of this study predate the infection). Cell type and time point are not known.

In DNA form, the CDR3 reads TGTGCCAGTAGTGCGGGACTAGCGGTCACAGATACGCAGTATTTT. It specifies CASSAGLAVTDTQYF. The chain couples TRBV19 to TRBJ2-3, with 11 bases fitting TRBD2. Germline V CDR1 and CDR2: LNHDA, SQIVND (reference sequence). This CDR3 contains 15 residues. Trimming took 5 bases from V and 2 from J; bases not matched to a gene: 3.

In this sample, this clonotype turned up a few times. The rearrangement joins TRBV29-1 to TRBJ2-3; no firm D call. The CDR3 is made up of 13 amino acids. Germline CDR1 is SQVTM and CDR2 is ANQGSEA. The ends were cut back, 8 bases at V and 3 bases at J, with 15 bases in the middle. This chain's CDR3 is CSTTEPGTDTQYF. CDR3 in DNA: TGCAGCACGACGGAACCCGGGACAGATACGCAGTATTTT.

DNA for the CDR3: TGCGCCAGCAGCCCATCCCCCAGCTCCTACAATGAGCAGTTCTTC. It translates to CASSPSPSSYNEQFF. The chain joins TRBV4-1 to TRBJ2-1; D unclear. CDR1 is MGHRA, CDR2 YSYEKL, per germline. The V and J ends lost 4 bases and 0 bases respectively, with 10 bases between them. The CDR3 loop spans 15 amino acids.

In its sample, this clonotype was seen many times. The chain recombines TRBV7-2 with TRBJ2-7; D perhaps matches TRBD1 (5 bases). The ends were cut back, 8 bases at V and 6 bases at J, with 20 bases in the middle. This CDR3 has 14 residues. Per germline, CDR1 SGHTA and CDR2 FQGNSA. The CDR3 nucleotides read TGTGCCAGCTCCCCCACGGGCCAGGGAACCGAGCAGTACGTC. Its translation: CASSPTGQGTEQYV.

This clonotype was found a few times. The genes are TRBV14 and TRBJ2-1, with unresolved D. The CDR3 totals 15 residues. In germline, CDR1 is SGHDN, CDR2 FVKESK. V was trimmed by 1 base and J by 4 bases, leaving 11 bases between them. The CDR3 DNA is TGTGCCAGCAGCCAAGTGCAGGCGGCATACAATGAGCAGTTCTTC. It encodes CASSQVQAAYNEQFF.

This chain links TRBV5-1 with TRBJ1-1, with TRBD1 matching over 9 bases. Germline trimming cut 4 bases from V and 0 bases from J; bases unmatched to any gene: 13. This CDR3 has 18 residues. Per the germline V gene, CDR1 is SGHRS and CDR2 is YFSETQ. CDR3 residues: CASSAPETGGYLNTEAFF. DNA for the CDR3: TGCGCCAGCAGCGCCCCCGAGACAGGGGGTTACTTGAACACTGAAGCTTTCTTT. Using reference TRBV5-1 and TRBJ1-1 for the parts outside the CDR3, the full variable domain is KAGVTQTPRYLIKTRGQQVTLSCSPISGHRSVSWYQQTPGQGLQFLFEYFSETQRNKGNFPGRFSGRQFSNSRSEMNVSTLELGDSALYLCASSAPETGGYLNTEAFFGQGTRLTVV.

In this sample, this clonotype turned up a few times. The CDR3 loop reads CSVEDRASLPEQFF. The CDR3, as DNA: TGCAGCGTTGAAGATCGGGCTAGTCTCCCCGAGCAGTTCTTC. The gene calls are TRBV29-1 and TRBJ2-1; D not certain. The CDR3 sequence is 14 residues long. V gave up 0 bases and J gave up 10 bases, with 16 bases separating them. From germline, CDR1 is SQVTM and CDR2 ANQGSEA.

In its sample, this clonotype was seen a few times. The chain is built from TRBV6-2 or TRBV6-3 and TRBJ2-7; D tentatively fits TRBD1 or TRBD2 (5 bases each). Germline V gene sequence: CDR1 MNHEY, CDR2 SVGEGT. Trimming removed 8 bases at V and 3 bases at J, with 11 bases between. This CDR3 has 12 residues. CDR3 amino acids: CASGGALYEQYF. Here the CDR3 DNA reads TGTGCCAGCGGGGGTGCGCTCTACGAGCAGTACTTC.

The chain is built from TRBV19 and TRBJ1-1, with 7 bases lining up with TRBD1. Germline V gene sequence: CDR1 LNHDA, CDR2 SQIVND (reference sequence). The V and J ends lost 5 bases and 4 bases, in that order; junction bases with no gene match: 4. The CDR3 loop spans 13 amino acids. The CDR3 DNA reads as TGTGCCAGTAGTCCGACAGGGTTCACTGAAGCTTTCTTT. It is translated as CASSPTGFTEAFF.

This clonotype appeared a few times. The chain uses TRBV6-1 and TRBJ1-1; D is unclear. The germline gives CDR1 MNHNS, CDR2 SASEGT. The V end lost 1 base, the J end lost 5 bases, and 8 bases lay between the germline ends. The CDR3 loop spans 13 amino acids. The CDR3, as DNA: TGTGCCAGCAGTGAAGTTCGCCCTACTGAAGCTTTCTTT. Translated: CASSEVRPTEAFF.

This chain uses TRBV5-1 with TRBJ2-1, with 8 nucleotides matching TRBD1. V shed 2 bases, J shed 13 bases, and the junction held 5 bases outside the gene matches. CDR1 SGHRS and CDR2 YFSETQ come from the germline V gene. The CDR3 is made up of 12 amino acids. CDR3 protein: CASSLDRGSQFF. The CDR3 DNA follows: TGCGCCAGCAGCTTAGACAGGGGCAGCCAGTTCTTC.

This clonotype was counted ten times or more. The CDR3 nucleotides are TGTGCCAGCAGGAGAGAGGGGAATTCACCCCTCCACTTT. It is translated as CASRREGNSPLHF. The gene calls are TRBV28 and TRBJ1-6, with D possibly being TRBD1 (5 bases). CDR1 is MDHEN, CDR2 SYDVKM, per germline. This CDR3 contains 13 residues. Deletions cut 6 bases from V and 7 bases from J, with 10 bases between.

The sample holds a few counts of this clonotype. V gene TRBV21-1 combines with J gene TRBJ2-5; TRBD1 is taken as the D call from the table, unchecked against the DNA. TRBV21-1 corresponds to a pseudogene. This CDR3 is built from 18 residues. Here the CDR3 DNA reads TGTGCCAGCAGCATAACCAAGGACCGGGACAGGCGTCAAGAGACCCAGTACTTC. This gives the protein CASSITKDRDRRQETQYF.

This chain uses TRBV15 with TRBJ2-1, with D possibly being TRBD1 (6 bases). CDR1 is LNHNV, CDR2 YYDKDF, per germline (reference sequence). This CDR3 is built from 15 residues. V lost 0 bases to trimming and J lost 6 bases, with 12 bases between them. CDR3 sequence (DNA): TGTGCCACCAGCAGAGAGAGGACAGTCTCCAATGAGCAGTTCTTC. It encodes CATSRERTVSNEQFF.

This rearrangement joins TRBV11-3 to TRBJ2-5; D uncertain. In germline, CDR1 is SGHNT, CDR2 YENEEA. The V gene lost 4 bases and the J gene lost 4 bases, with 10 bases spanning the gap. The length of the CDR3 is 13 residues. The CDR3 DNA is TGTGCCAGCAGCTCTTCACGTCGAGAGACCCAGTACTTC. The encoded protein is CASSSSRRETQYF.

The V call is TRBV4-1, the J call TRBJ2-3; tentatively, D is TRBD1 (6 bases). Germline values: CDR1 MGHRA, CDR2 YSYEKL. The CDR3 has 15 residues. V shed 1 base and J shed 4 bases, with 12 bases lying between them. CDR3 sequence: CASSQGTGLADTQYF. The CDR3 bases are TGCGCCAGCAGCCAAGGTACAGGGCTGGCAGATACGCAGTATTTT.

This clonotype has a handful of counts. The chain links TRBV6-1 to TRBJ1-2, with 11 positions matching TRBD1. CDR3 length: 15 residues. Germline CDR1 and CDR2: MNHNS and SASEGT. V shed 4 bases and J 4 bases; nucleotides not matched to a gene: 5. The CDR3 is CASSVGQGAGYGYTF. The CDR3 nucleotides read TGTGCCAGCAGTGTAGGACAGGGGGCTGGCTATGGCTACACCTTC.

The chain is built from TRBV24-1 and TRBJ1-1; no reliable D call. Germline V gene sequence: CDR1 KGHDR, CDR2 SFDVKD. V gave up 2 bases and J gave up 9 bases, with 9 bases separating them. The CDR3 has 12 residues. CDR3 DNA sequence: TGTGCCACCAGTGATTCGAGTGGGAAAGCTTTCTTT. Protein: CATSDSSGKAFF.

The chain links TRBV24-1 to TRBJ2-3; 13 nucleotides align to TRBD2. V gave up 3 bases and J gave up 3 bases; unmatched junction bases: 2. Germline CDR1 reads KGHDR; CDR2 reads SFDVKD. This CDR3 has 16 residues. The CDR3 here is CATSDRTSGGTDTQYF. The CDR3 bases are TGTGCCACCAGTGATAGGACTAGCGGGGGAACAGATACGCAGTATTTT.

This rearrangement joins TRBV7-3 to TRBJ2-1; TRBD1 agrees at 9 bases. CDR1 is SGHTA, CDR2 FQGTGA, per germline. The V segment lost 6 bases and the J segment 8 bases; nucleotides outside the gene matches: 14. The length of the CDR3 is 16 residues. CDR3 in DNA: TGTGCCAGCAGTTCAAACCCGGGACAGGGTGTCCATGAGCAGTTCTTC. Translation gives CASSSNPGQGVHEQFF.

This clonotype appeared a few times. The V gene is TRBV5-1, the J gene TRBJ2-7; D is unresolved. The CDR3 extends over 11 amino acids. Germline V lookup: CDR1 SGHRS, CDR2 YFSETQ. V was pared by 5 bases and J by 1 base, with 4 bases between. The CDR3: CASRDSYEQYF. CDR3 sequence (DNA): TGCGCCAGCAGGGATTCCTACGAGCAGTACTTC.

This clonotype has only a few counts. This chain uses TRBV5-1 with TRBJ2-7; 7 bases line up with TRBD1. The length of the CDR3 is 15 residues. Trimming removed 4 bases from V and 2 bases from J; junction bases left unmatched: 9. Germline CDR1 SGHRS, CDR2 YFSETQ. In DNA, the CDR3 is TGCGCCAGCAGCACCTCGACAGGGCCAGCCTACGAGCAGTACGTC. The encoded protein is CASSTSTGPAYEQYV.

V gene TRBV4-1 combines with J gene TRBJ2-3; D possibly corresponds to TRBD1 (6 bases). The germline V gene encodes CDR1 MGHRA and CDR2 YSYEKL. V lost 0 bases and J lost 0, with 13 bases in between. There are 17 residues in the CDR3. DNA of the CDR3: TGCGCCAGCAGCCAAGATCGCGGACAGTTCAGCACAGATACGCAGTATTTT. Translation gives CASSQDRGQFSTDTQYF.

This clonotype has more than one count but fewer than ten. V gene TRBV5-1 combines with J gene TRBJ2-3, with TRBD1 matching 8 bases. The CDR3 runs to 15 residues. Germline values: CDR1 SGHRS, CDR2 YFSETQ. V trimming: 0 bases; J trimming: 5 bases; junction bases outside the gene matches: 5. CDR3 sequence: CASSLATTGGDTQYF. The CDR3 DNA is TGCGCCAGCAGCTTGGCAACCACAGGGGGAGATACGCAGTATTTT.

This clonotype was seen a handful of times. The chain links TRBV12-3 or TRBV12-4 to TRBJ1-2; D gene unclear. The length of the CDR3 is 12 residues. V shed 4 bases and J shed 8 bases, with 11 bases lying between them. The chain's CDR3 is CASSWRVGGYTF. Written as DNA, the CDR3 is TGTGCCAGCAGTTGGAGGGTAGGGGGCTACACCTTC.

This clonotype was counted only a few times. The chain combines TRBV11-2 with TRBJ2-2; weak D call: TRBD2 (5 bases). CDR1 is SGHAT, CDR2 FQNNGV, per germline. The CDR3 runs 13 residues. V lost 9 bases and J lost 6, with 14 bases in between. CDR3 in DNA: TGTGCCAGTTTCGGGGAGCTGCCCGGGGAGCTGTTTTTT. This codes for CASFGELPGELFF.